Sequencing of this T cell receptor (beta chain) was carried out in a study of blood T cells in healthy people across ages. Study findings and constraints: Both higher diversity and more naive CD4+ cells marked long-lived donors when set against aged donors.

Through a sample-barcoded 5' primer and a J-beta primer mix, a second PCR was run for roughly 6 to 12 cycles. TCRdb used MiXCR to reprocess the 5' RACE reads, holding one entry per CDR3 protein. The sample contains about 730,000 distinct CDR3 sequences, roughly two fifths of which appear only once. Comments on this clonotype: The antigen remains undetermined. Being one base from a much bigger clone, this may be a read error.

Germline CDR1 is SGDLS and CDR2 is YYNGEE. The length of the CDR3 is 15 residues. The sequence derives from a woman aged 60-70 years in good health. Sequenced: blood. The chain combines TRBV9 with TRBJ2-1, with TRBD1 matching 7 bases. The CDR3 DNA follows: TGTGCCAGCAGCGTAGGTGGACAGGTTTACAATGGGCAGTTCTTC. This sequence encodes CASSVGGQVYNGQFF.